Sequencing of this TCR beta chain was carried out in a study of T-cell reconstitution after alpha-beta-depleted transplantation in children. Study conclusions and caveats: About two months after transplant, alpha-beta T cells reportedly came from several hundred expanded graft clones.

A library of TCRbeta sequences, prepared with unique molecular identifiers, was generated. Each CDR3 protein is one row after TCRdb ran MiXCR on the PCR reads. The repertoire holds 200,000 to 250,000 distinct CDR3 sequences, 9.5% to 13% seen once, with 28% in the top ten. Ten or more counts support this clonotype. The antigen is unknown. The clonotype comes from a child less than two years old with acute myeloid leukemia, due to receive a stem cell transplant. The source material was PBMCs, sampled before TCRalphabeta/CD19-depleted stem cell transplant.

This chain's CDR3 is CATSRDRNGQGWEQYF. In nucleotides, the CDR3 is TGTGCCACCAGCAGAGATCGGAATGGGCAGGGTTGGGAGCAGTACTTC. The V gene is TRBV15, the J gene TRBJ2-7; tentatively, D is TRBD1 (5 bases). V gave up 0 bases and J gave up 7 bases, with 19 bases separating them. This CDR3 spans 16 amino acids. The germline V gene has CDR1 LNHNV and CDR2 YYDKDF (reference sequence). Supplemented by reference TRBV15 and TRBJ2-7, the full variable domain reads DAMVIQNPRYQVTQFGKPVTLSCSQTLNHNVMYWYQQKSSQAPKLLFHYYDKDFNNEADTPDNFQSRRPNTSFCFLDIRSPGLGDTAMYLCATSRDRNGQGWEQYFGPGTRLTVT.